Presented here are 29 T cell receptor beta chains from one specimen sequenced in a study of radiation and T cells in renal cell carcinoma. Noted time point: blood 2 weeks post-SBRT. As to treatment: 15 Gy SBRT to primary tumor, nephrectomy 4 weeks later. TCRdb keeps only in-frame clones here, not all; method: immunoSEQ multiplex PCR. The sample lists roughly 140,000 clones, approximately 86% occurring once. The sequences come from blood, collected from a patient whose treatment included radiotherapy and nephrectomy. The receptors were sampled from a woman aged 45-65 years with renal cell carcinoma.

This chain uses TRBV7-9 with TRBJ2-7, with TRBD1 identical over 10 bases. Germline assignment: CDR1 SEHNR and CDR2 FQNEAQ (reference sequence). Trimming at V came to 4 bases and at J to 4 bases, leaving 13 bases not matched to a gene. The CDR3 is 17 residues long. CDR3 sequence: CASSSTEGQGRGYEQYF. The DNA of the CDR3 is TGTGCCAGCAGCTCGACAGAGGGACAGGGGAGAGGGTACGAGCAGTACTTC.

The chain carries TRBV6-6 and TRBJ2-2; D is unresolved. The germline V gene encodes CDR1 MNHNY and CDR2 SVGAGI (reference sequence). This CDR3 contains 14 residues. V was trimmed by 8 bases and J by 0 bases, leaving 10 bases between them. CDR3 loop: CASGYLTNTGELFF. The CDR3 DNA reads TGTGCCAGCGGGTATCTTACGAACACCGGGGAGCTGTTTTTT.

This sequence joins TRBV5-6 and TRBJ1-6; no definite D call. The CDR3 sequence is 12 residues long. Trimming took off 3 bases at V and 7 bases at J, with 5 bases between the two ends. Germline loops: CDR1 SGHDT, CDR2 YYEEEE. CDR3 amino acids: CASSWENSPLHF. The CDR3 DNA reads TGTGCCAGCAGCTGGGAGAATTCACCCCTCCACTTT.

V and J are TRBV6-5 and TRBJ1-5; 7 bases agree with TRBD1. Trimming cost V 6 bases and J 7 bases; bases outside gene matches: 3. The V gene's germline CDR1 is MNHEY and CDR2 SVGAGI. The CDR3 is 12 amino acids. DNA of the CDR3: TGTGCCAGCAGCCAACAGGGGCAGCCCCAGCATTTT. This codes for CASSQQGQPQHF.

The V gene is TRBV19, the J gene TRBJ1-5; D might be TRBD1 (5 bases). CDR3 length equals 13 residues. Between the trimmed V and J ends, which lost 5 bases and 5 bases, there was a span of 10 bases. Germline values: CDR1 LNHDA, CDR2 SQIVND (reference sequence). CDR3 protein: CASSEQVDQPQHF. The DNA of the CDR3 is TGTGCCAGTAGTGAACAGGTTGATCAGCCCCAGCATTTT. The full variable domain, rest sourced from reference TRBV19 and TRBJ1-5, is DGGITQSPKYLFRKEGQNVTLSCEQNLNHDAMYWYRQDPGQGLRLIYYSQIVNDFQKGDIAEGYSVSREKKESFPLTVTSAQKNPTAFYLCASSEQVDQPQHFGDGTRLSIL.

This clone was recorded only once. Here the CDR3 reads CASSLLAGMFNEQFF. DNA of the CDR3: TGTGCCAGCAGCTTACTAGCGGGGATGTTCAATGAGCAGTTCTTC. The J gene is TRBJ2-1, the V gene TRBV5-4, with 10 bases aligning to TRBD2. Germline CDR1 SGHNT, CDR2 YYREEE (reference sequence). The V gene end was trimmed by 2 bases and the J gene end by 6 bases; junction bases not matched to a gene: 5. The CDR3 is made up of 15 amino acids.

There are a few counts of this clone. This chain joins TRBV5-1 and TRBJ2-2, with a weak D call TRBD1 (6 bases). Germline CDR1 and CDR2: SGHRS and YFSETQ. Between the trimmed V and J ends, which lost 3 bases and 5 bases, there was a span of 11 bases. The CDR3 length is 14 residues. In DNA, the CDR3 is TGCGCCAGCAGCTGGGACACCAGTACCGGGGAGCTGTTTTTT. The encoded protein is CASSWDTSTGELFF.

The V call is TRBV5-6, the J call TRBJ1-3, with 7 bases that match TRBD1. Trimming took 4 bases from V and 9 from J; bases not matched to a gene: 10. This CDR3 comprises 14 residues. The V gene's germline CDR1 is SGHDT and CDR2 YYEEEE. As DNA, the CDR3 is TGTGCCAGCAGCCAGACAGGGCTTCGGGCCACCATATATTTT. Protein sequence: CASSQTGLRATIYF.

The rearrangement uses TRBV5-4 and TRBJ2-6; tentative D call: TRBD1 (6 bases). V lost 4 bases and J 7 bases, leaving 12 bases between the germline ends. The CDR3 is 14 residues long. Looked up from germline, CDR1 is SGHNT and CDR2 is YYREEE (reference sequence). The CDR3 region is CASSGMDSANVLTF. For the CDR3, the DNA is TGTGCCAGCAGCGGAATGGACAGCGCCAACGTCCTGACTTTC.

The CDR3 nucleotides are TGTGCCAGCTCACTGTATCGGGTGACAGGGGGAGGTAGCACTGAAGCTTTCTTT. It yields the protein CASSLYRVTGGGSTEAFF. The chain uses TRBV18 and TRBJ1-1; TRBD1 matches 9 bases. CDR1 is KGHSH and CDR2 is LQKENI in the germline V gene. The junction had 16 bases not matched to a gene; V was cut back by 4 bases and J by 4 bases. The CDR3 loop spans 18 amino acids.

The rearrangement joins TRBV14 to TRBJ2-2; D remains unclear. Trimming took 0 bases from V and 0 from J, leaving 11 bases between them. In germline, CDR1 is SGHDN, CDR2 FVKESK. The CDR3 is 17 residues long. CDR3 in amino acids: CASSQDVEYANTGELFF. In DNA form, the CDR3 reads TGTGCCAGCAGCCAAGATGTGGAGTACGCGAACACCGGGGAGCTGTTTTTT.

The CDR3: CAWGQGANHGYTF. In DNA form, the CDR3 reads TGTGCCTGGGGACAGGGGGCGAATCATGGCTACACCTTC. The genes are TRBV30 and TRBJ1-2; the match to TRBD1 covers 11 bases. V lost 5 bases, J lost 6 bases, and 5 bases stayed unmatched. The CDR3 totals 13 residues. Germline values: CDR1 GTSNPN, CDR2 SVGIG (reference sequence).

CDR3: CASSLGGDTEAFF. In DNA, the CDR3 is TGTGCCAGCAGCTTGGGGGGGGACACTGAAGCTTTCTTT. This chain joins TRBV13 and TRBJ1-1, with D maybe TRBD1 (5 bases). The length of the CDR3 is 13 residues. V lost 3 bases, J lost 3 bases, and 8 bases lay in between. Germline V gene lookup returns CDR1 PRHDT and CDR2 FYEKMQ (reference sequence).

This clone has more than one count but fewer than ten. This sequence joins TRBV6-6 and TRBJ1-1, with a tentative D call TRBD1 (5 bases). V lost 5 bases and J lost 10, with 11 bases in between. The CDR3 loop spans 11 amino acids. Germline assignment: CDR1 MNHNY and CDR2 SVGAGI (reference sequence). CDR3 amino acids: CASSRQGVAFF. The CDR3 nucleotides read TGTGCCAGCAGTCGTCAGGGTGTAGCTTTCTTT.

V usage is TRBV6-1 and J usage is TRBJ2-5, with D possibly matching TRBD2 (5 bases). CDR1 and CDR2 (germline): MNHNS, SASEGT. CDR3 length equals 14 residues. Trimming cost V 2 bases and J 7 bases, with 14 bases left between them. Here the CDR3 reads CASSELATVGTQYF. The DNA for the CDR3 is TGTGCCAGCAGTGAACTAGCTACTGTGGGGACCCAGTACTTC.

The chain recombines TRBV6-6 with TRBJ1-1, with a possible D match to TRBD1 (5 bases). With 0 bases removed from V and 4 bases from J, the gap between germline ends came to 9 bases. This CDR3 comprises 14 residues. Looked up from germline, CDR1 is MNHNY and CDR2 is SVGAGI (reference sequence). The CDR3 DNA is TGTGCCAGCAGTTACTCGCAGGGTGTCACTGAAGCTTTCTTT. This translates into CASSYSQGVTEAFF.

V and J are TRBV7-9 and TRBJ2-1; 8 nucleotides align to TRBD1. The CDR3 contains 16 residues. V dropped 5 bases and J dropped 6; count of bases not matched to a gene: 12. Germline CDR1 is SEHNR and CDR2 is FQNEAQ (reference sequence). CDR3 sequence (DNA): TGTGCCAGCAGCCCGCCTGGGGACAGGAGTAGCAATGAGCAGTTCTTC. Translating gives CASSPPGDRSSNEQFF. Complete variable domain (other parts from reference TRBV7-9 and TRBJ2-1): DTGVSQNPRHKITKRGQNVTFRCDPISEHNRLYWYRQTLGQGPEFLTYFQNEAQLEKSRLLSDRFSAERPKGSFSTLEIQRTEQGDSAMYLCASSPPGDRSSNEQFFGPGTRLTVL.

The CDR3 sequence is CSAKADEQFF. The CDR3 DNA sequence: TGCAGTGCTAAGGCGGATGAGCAGTTCTTC. The chain couples TRBV20-1 to TRBJ2-1; D is uncertain. CDR1 DFQATT and CDR2 SNEGSKA come from the germline V gene (reference sequence). The V end was cut by 4 bases, the J end by 8 bases, with 6 bases between. The CDR3 has 10 amino acids.

This clone was counted once. The V gene is TRBV9, the J gene TRBJ1-1; possible D gene TRBD1, 6 bases. Germline CDR1 reads SGDLS; CDR2 reads YYNGEE. The V end lost 0 bases, the J end lost 4 bases, and 13 bases lay between the germline ends. The CDR3 has 15 amino acids. CDR3 sequence (DNA): TGTGCCAGCAGCGTAGAGAGTATAGGGGGCACTGAAGCTTTCTTT. Protein product: CASSVESIGGTEAFF.

This sequence joins TRBV7-2 and TRBJ2-5; TRBD1 is a possible D gene (5 bases). CDR3 length: 14 residues. The ends were cut back, 1 base at V and 5 bases at J, with 11 bases in the middle. Looked up from germline, CDR1 is SGHTA and CDR2 is FQGNSA. The CDR3: CASSLDVRAETQYF. DNA of the CDR3: TGTGCCAGCAGCTTAGACGTCAGGGCGGAGACCCAGTACTTC.

V is TRBV5-5 and J is TRBJ2-7, with 8 bases that match TRBD1. The CDR3 length is 14 residues. Germline V CDR1 and CDR2: SGHKS, YYEKEE (reference sequence). V was pared by 3 bases and J by 2 bases, with 4 bases of the junction left unmatched. The CDR3 region is CASSSGQGPYEQYF. CDR3 coding DNA: TGTGCCAGCAGCTCCGGACAGGGCCCCTACGAGCAGTACTTC. The variable domain in full, completed from reference TRBV5-5 and TRBJ2-7, reads DAGVTQSPTHLIKTRGQQVTLRCSPISGHKSVSWYQQVLGQGPQFIFQYYEKEERGRGNFPDRFSARQFPNYSSELNVNALLLGDSALYLCASSSGQGPYEQYFGPGTRLTVT.

This clone appeared once. The V gene is TRBV10-3, the J gene TRBJ1-2; TRBD1 matches 9 bases. Germline values: CDR1 ENHRY, CDR2 SYGVKD. This CDR3 region has 15 residues. The trim removed 3 bases at V and 2 bases at J, leaving 4 bases unmatched. The CDR3, as DNA: TGTGCCATCAGTGATGGGGGGACAGGGAACTATGGCTACACCTTC. Translating gives CAISDGGTGNYGYTF.

The chain links TRBV5-1 to TRBJ1-2; 7 bases line up with TRBD1. CDR1 SGHRS and CDR2 YFSETQ come from the germline V gene. CDR3 length: 14 amino acids. The trim removed 4 bases at V and 9 bases at J, leaving 12 bases unmatched. The CDR3 bases are TGCGCCAGCAGCATAGAAAACAGGGGCTCCAGCTACACCTTC. Its translation is CASSIENRGSSYTF. The full variable domain, completed using reference TRBV5-1 and TRBJ1-2, is KAGVTQTPRYLIKTRGQQVTLSCSPISGHRSVSWYQQTPGQGLQFLFEYFSETQRNKGNFPGRFSGRQFSNSRSEMNVSTLELGDSALYLCASSIENRGSSYTFGSGTRLTVV.

This chain connects TRBV2 to TRBJ1-2; D ambiguous. Trimming removed 6 bases at V and 3 bases at J, with 20 bases between. The CDR3 sequence is 16 residues long. Germline assignment: CDR1 SNHLY and CDR2 FYNNEI. Here the CDR3 DNA reads TGTGCCAGCAGAGATAGGGTTCCAGGAAGCGACTATGGCTACACCTTC. Its translation is CASRDRVPGSDYGYTF. Together with reference TRBV2 and TRBJ1-2, the CDR3 gives the full variable domain: EPEVTQTPSHQVTQMGQEVILRCVPISNHLYFYWYRQILGQKVEFLVSFYNNEISEKSEIFDDQFSVERPDGSNFTLKIRSTKLEDSAMYFCASRDRVPGSDYGYTFGSGTRLTVV.

The CDR3 loop reads CASSQEPGTASEQYF. The DNA for the CDR3 is TGCGCCAGCAGCCAAGAACCCGGGACGGCCTCCGAGCAGTACTTC. This sequence joins TRBV4-1 and TRBJ2-7; either TRBD1 or TRBD2 may fit D (5 bases each). The germline CDR1 and CDR2 sequences are MGHRA and YSYEKL. Deletions cut 0 bases from V and 6 bases from J, with 15 bases between. CDR3 size: 15 residues.

This rearrangement joins TRBV4-3 to TRBJ1-5; D may be TRBD1 (6 bases). The CDR3 covers 15 residues. CDR1 and CDR2 from the germline V gene are LGHNA and YSLEER. The V and J ends lost 0 bases and 7 bases respectively, with 13 bases between them. The CDR3 loop reads CASSQDRTVYQPQHF. The CDR3 region has the DNA TGCGCCAGCAGCCAAGATAGGACAGTATACCAGCCCCAGCATTTT.

This chain uses TRBV29-1 with TRBJ2-1; TRBD2 aligns across 7 bases. The V and J ends lost 6 bases and 10 bases, in that order; junction bases with no gene match: 0. The CDR3 is 9 amino acids. Germline V gene data show CDR1 as SQVTM and CDR2 as ANQGSEA. Here the CDR3 reads CSVGLEQFF. For the CDR3, the DNA is TGCAGCGTGGGACTAGAGCAGTTCTTC.

V is TRBV5-1 and J is TRBJ2-3; tentatively, D is TRBD2 (5 bases). From germline, CDR1 is SGHRS and CDR2 YFSETQ. The V gene lost 0 bases and the J gene lost 0 bases, with 11 bases spanning the gap. CDR3 length: 16 amino acids. In DNA, the CDR3 is TGCGCCAGCAGCTTGGGGGGAGAAGCTAGCACAGATACGCAGTATTTT. Its translation is CASSLGGEASTDTQYF.

Turning to this clone: Other DNA sequences from this sample encode an identical CDR3 as well. V is TRBV27 and J is TRBJ1-1; no clear D gene. The V end was cut by 2 bases, the J end by 8 bases, with 9 bases between. The CDR3 sequence is 12 residues long. The V gene's germline CDR1 is MNHEY and CDR2 SMNVEV (reference sequence). The CDR3 region is CASSLVGREAFF. CDR3 coding DNA: TGTGCCAGCAGTTTAGTAGGGAGAGAAGCTTTCTTT.